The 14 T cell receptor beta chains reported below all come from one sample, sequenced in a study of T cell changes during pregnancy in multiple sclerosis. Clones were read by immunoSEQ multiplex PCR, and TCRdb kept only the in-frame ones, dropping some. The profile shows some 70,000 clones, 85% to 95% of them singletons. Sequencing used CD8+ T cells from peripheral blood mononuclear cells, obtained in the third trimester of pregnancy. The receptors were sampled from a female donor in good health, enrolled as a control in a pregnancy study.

Here the CDR3 reads CASSLDSGNQPQHF. The CDR3 nucleotides are TGTGCCAGCAGCTTAGACAGTGGCAATCAGCCCCAGCATTTT. The rearrangement links TRBV7-9 to TRBJ1-5; unclear D gene. The CDR3 is made up of 14 amino acids. With 1 base removed from V and 2 bases from J, the gap between germline ends came to 6 bases. The germline CDR1 and CDR2 sequences are SEHNR and FQNEAQ (reference sequence).

The CDR3 spells CAWTLGGGYYEQFF. The CDR3 region has the DNA TGTGCCTGGACCCTCGGCGGGGGTTACTATGAGCAGTTCTTC. The genes are TRBV30 and TRBJ2-1; TRBD2 matches 7 bases. The CDR3 covers 14 residues. The V gene end was trimmed by 4 bases and the J gene end by 8 bases; junction bases not matched to a gene: 11. In germline, CDR1 is GTSNPN, CDR2 SVGIG (reference sequence).

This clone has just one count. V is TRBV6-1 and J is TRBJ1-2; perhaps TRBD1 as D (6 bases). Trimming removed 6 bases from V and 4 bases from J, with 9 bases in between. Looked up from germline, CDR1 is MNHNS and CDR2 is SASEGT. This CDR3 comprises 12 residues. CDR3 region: CASRDRSYGYTF. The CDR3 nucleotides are TGTGCCAGCAGAGACAGGAGCTATGGCTACACCTTC.

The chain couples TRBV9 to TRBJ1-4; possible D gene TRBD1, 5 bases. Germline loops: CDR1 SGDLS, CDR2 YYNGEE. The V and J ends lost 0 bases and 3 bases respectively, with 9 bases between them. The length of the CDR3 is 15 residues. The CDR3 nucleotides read TGTGCCAGCAGCGTAGCGACAGAAGCTAATGAAAAACTGTTTTTT. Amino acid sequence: CASSVATEANEKLFF.

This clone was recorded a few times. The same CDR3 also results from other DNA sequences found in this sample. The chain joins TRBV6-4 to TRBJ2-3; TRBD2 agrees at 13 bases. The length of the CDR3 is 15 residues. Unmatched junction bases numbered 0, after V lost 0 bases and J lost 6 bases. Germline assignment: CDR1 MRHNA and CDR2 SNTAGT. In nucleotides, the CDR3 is TGTGCCAGCAGTGACTCGACTAGCGGGGGGGATACGCAGTATTTT. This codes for CASSDSTSGGDTQYF.

The CDR3 nucleotides read TGTGCCAGCAGCATCGACAGGGGGGTGTACACTGAAGCTTTCTTT. Translated, it gives CASSIDRGVYTEAFF. V usage is TRBV5-8 and J usage is TRBJ1-1, with 9 positions matching TRBD1. The CDR3 extends over 15 amino acids. Germline CDR1 reads SGHTS; CDR2 reads YDEGEE. After removal of 4 bases from V and 3 bases from J, the junction contained 7 bases not matched to a gene.

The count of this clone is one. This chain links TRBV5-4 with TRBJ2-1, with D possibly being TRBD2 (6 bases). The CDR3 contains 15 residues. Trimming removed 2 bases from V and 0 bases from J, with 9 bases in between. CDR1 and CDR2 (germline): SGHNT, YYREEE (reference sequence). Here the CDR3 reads CASSLRGNSYNEQFF. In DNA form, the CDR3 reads TGTGCCAGCAGCTTACGGGGGAACTCCTACAATGAGCAGTTCTTC.

The CDR3 sequence: CASSFGRDNEQFF. CDR3 nucleotides: TGTGCCAGCAGCTTCGGGCGGGACAATGAGCAGTTCTTC. This rearrangement joins TRBV6-5 to TRBJ2-1; possible D gene TRBD2, 5 bases. V was shortened by 6 bases and J by 5 bases, with 11 bases between the two germline ends. The V gene's germline CDR1 is MNHEY and CDR2 SVGAGI. The CDR3 loop spans 13 amino acids.

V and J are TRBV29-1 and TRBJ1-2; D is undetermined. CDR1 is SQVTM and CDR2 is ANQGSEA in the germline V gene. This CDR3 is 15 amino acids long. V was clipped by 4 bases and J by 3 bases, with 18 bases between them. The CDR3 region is CSVAGSSVRDYGYTF. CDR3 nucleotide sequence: TGCAGCGTTGCTGGCAGTTCCGTACGGGACTATGGCTACACCTTC.

The DNA for the CDR3 is TGTGCCAGCAGTACTCAGGGGCCCTATGGCTACACCTTC. Its protein product is CASSTQGPYGYTF. The chain has TRBV2 and TRBJ1-2, with D possibly matching TRBD1 (6 bases). Germline values: CDR1 SNHLY, CDR2 FYNNEI. V lost 5 bases and J lost 4, with 11 bases in between. This CDR3 has 13 amino acids. Using reference TRBV2 and TRBJ1-2 for the parts outside the CDR3, the full variable domain is EPEVTQTPSHQVTQMGQEVILRCVPISNHLYFYWYRQILGQKVEFLVSFYNNEISEKSEIFDDQFSVERPDGSNFTLKIRSTKLEDSAMYFCASSTQGPYGYTFGSGTRLTVV.

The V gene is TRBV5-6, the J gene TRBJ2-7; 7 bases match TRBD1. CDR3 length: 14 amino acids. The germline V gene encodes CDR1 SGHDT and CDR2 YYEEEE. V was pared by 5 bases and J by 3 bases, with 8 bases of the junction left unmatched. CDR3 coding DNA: TGTGCCAGCAGGTACGGGACAGACCTCTACGAGCAGTACTTC. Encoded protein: CASRYGTDLYEQYF. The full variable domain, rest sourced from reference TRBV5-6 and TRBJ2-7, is DAGVTQSPTHLIKTRGQQVTLRCSPKSGHDTVSWYQQALGQGPQFIFQYYEEEERQRGNFPDRFSGHQFPNYSSELNVNALLLGDSALYLCASRYGTDLYEQYFGPGTRLTVT.

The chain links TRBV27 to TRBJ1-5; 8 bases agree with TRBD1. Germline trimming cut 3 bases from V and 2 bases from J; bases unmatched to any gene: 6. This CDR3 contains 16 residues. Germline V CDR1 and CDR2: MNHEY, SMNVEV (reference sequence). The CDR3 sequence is CASSFGRGLGNQPQHF. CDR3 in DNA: TGTGCCAGCAGTTTTGGCAGGGGGCTTGGCAATCAGCCCCAGCATTTT.

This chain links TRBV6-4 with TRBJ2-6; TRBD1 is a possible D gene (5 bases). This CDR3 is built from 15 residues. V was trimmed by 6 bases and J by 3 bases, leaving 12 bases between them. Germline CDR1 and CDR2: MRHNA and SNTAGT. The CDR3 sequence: CASSRDVIGANVLTF. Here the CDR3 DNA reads TGTGCCAGCAGCAGGGATGTGATTGGGGCCAACGTCCTGACTTTC.

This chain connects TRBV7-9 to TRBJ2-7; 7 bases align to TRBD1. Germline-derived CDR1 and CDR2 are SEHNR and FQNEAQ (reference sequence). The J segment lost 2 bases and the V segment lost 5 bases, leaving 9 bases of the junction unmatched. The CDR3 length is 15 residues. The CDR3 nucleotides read TGTGCCAGCAGCCCACAGGGGACCCTAACCTACGAGCAGTACTTC. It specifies CASSPQGTLTYEQYF.